This T cell receptor beta chain came from a study of blood T cell repertoires in COVID-19. Study at large: Samples taken during acute and convalescent COVID-19 were collected in the United States, Italy and Spain. The analysed material was cDNA or gDNA that came from T cells, B-cell-depleted T cells, or PBMCs.

Germline V CDR1 and CDR2: SEHNR, FQNEAQ (reference sequence). This CDR3 has 16 amino acids. Trimming shortened V by 1 base and J by 5 bases, and 17 bases separated the two germline ends. TCRdb's copy holds only in-frame clones and misses some; the assay was immunoSEQ multiplex PCR. The sample has over 200,000 clones; about 90% are singletons. Cohorts were based on clinical histories the participants reported. Those designated as exposed participants met a COVID-19 case within 2 weeks before study entry. This TCR was sampled from a woman between 25 and 40 years old who had been exposed to COVID-19. Sequences were obtained from PBMCs or T cells enriched from blood (not recorded which). V gene TRBV7-9 combines with J gene TRBJ2-5, with D maybe TRBD1 (5 bases). The CDR3 sequence: CASSLEKLTAGETQYF. The CDR3 DNA follows: TGTGCCAGCAGCTTAGAAAAATTGACAGCAGGGGAGACCCAGTACTTC. Combining the CDR3 with reference TRBV7-9 and TRBJ2-5 gives the whole variable domain DTGVSQNPRHKITKRGQNVTFRCDPISEHNRLYWYRQTLGQGPEFLTYFQNEAQLEKSRLLSDRFSAERPKGSFSTLEIQRTEQGDSAMYLCASSLEKLTAGETQYFGPGTRLLVL.